A single TCR beta chain is shown here with its context. Its antigen is unidentified. Germline V gene lookup returns CDR1 MNHEY and CDR2 SMNVEV (reference sequence). V lost 3 bases to trimming and J lost 7 bases; unmatched junction nucleotides: 6. The CDR3 length is 15 residues. The sample comes from a study of shared clonotypes between healthy human individuals. Study-level results: Clonotypes shared by all four sorted-subset donors had higher generation probabilities than non-shared clonotypes.

Each subset's genomic DNA was split evenly across several immunoSEQ plates. Data came from immunoSEQ multiplex PCR; TCRdb stores just in-frame clones and leaves some out. Of around 340,000 clones in the sample, 73% were seen once. The chain uses TRBV27 and TRBJ2-1; 10 positions match TRBD1. The sequenced sample was memory CD4+ T cells sorted from blood. The subset: CD45RA-negative fraction. The clonotype comes from a man in his thirties or forties in good health. CDR3 residues: CASSFPGQGRNEQFF. CDR3 in DNA: TGTGCCAGCAGTTTCCCGGGACAGGGGAGGAATGAGCAGTTCTTC.